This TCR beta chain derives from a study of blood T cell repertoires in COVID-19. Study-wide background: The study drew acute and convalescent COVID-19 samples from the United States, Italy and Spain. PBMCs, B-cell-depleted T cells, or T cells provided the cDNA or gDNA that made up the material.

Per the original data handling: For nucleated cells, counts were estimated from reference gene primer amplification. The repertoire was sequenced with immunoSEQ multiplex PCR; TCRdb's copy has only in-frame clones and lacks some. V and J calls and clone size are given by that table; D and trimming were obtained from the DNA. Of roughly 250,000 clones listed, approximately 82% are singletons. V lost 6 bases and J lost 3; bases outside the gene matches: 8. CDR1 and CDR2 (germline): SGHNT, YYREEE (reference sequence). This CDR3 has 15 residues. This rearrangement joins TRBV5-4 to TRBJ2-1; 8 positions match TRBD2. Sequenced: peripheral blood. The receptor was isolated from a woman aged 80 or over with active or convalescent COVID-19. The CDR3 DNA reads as TGTGCCAGCAACACGGGGGGGAGTTACTACAATGAGCAGTTCTTC. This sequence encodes CASNTGGSYYNEQFF.